This T cell receptor beta chain was identified in a study of multiple sclerosis patients with progressive multifocal leukoencephalopathy (dated by TCRdb to about 2019). Study-level background: Peripheral T and B cells were examined in MS patients who developed PML (4 under natalizumab, 1 after alemtuzumab) and in treated patients who did not develop PML. Longitudinal follow-up was performed in two natalizumab-treated patients who later developed PML, from before therapy through 6 and 12 months to PML onset. The study was designed to detect JC virus-specific or public T-cell expansions arising at the time of PML onset.

What the research found in general, with its limitations: Only peripheral blood was analyzed, although cerebrospinal fluid or brain lymphocytes might be more informative for natalizumab-associated PML. Lower normalized Shannon entropy suggested less diverse TRB repertoires in most PML patients, whereas the natalizumab-treated controls showed values near 1. When PML developed, neither common TRBV or TRBJ gene usage nor preferential TRBV-TRBJ pairings were detected. Given the small, descriptive cohort, it remained unclear whether the study findings reflect JC virus infection or general immunocompromise. Although TRB clones above 0.5% frequency turned up only in PML patients, the clones expanded at PML onset were already present before and during natalizumab therapy.

Amplification of TRB CDR3 regions from genomic DNA was performed at survey-level depth using the immunoSEQ two-step multiplex PCR. Each PCR was spiked with synthetic inline TR CDR3 controls spanning all V-J pairings to estimate template counts and remove amplification bias. Reads were processed so that amplification and sequencing bias were reduced, and quantification was performed against synthetic TR CDR3 analogs. The paper's processing steps were these. Raw data were processed in ImmunoSEQ Analyzer, removing out-of-frame sequences and CDR3s with stop codons, and genes were named by IMGT nomenclature. Repertoire diversity was summarized as normalized Shannon entropy, defined as 1 minus Pielou's evenness. Only TRB sequences sharing the V gene, the J gene and the CDR3 were counted as identical. Public PML clonotypes were defined as CDR3s shared by two or more PML-onset samples but absent from earlier samples, from controls, and from public databases. Position-by-position CDR3 amino acid composition was analyzed in Skylign with the observed count method. The table comes from immuneACCESS by way of TCRdb, which keeps in-frame sequences with V and J called. Part of the clones is missing from these tables; in studies checked, under half for an unresolved V gene and the rest for unknown reasons. V and J calls and clone size are given by that table; D and trimming were obtained from the DNA. The sample table records tens of thousands of clones; about 90% of these occur just once. The leading ten clones occupy 3.2% of the sample.

The V end gives up 9 bases and the J end 5 bases, leaving 7 bases in the junction not matched to a gene. The CDR3 goes from the cysteine to the phenylalanine over 13 residues. Only the CDR3 DNA is retained, 39 bases long and in frame from the first base. Based on the germline V gene (reference sequence), the CDR1 and CDR2 sequences are MNHEY and SMNVEV. The time point label, read with the paper, signifies: time of PML onset. Interpreted using the paper, the treatment or condition label stands for: on natalizumab therapy at sampling. Diagnosis of PML was based on clinical and MRI findings and confirmed by finding JC virus DNA in cerebrospinal fluid. In the natalizumab-treated patients, PML was found to develop after between roughly 15 and 56 months of natalizumab therapy. All listed patients had previously received interferon beta, and all PML patients were female. Blood samples for T3 were taken at PML onset. Isolation of peripheral blood mononuclear cells was performed by Ficoll-Hypaque density gradient centrifugation.

In the case of this clone: Its binding antigen is unknown. Per-base quality was not reported, and no clone a single base away is much larger than it.

The sequencing used PBMCs, collected from a patient treated with natalizumab. This sequence was found in a human donor with progressive multifocal leukoencephalopathy. The V gene is TRBV27 and the J gene is TRBJ2-7; 10 central nucleotides agree with TRBD1. The CDR3 sequence is CASRTGGINEQYF. The DNA sequence follows: TGTGCCAGTCGGACAGGGGGAATCAACGAGCAGTACTTC.